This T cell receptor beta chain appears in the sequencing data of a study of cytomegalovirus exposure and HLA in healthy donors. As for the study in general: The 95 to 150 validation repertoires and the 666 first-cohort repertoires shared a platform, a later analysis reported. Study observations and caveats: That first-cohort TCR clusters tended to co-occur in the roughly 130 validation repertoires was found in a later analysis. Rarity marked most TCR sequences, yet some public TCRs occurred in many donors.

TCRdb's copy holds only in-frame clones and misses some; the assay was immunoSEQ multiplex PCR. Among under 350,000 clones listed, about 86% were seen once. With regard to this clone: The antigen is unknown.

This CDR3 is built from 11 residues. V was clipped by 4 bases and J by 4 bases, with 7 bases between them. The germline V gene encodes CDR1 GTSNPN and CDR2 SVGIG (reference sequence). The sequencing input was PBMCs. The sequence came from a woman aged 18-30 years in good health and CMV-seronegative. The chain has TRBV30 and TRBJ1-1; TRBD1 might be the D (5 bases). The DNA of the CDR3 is TGTGCCTGGATCGGGGGCACTGAAGCTTTCTTT. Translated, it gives CAWIGGTEAFF.